The 21 T cell receptor beta chains below were found in one sample sequenced in a study of cytomegalovirus exposure and HLA in healthy donors. It was with 60 Vbeta and 13 Jbeta primers that the PCR ran. Some clones are missing from TCRdb's copy, which holds only in-frame ones; the method was immunoSEQ multiplex PCR. The sample has roughly 230,000 clones, around 90% seen once. Sample: PBMCs. Receptors were obtained from a girl aged 2-9 years in good health and CMV-seronegative.

As to this clone: Other DNA sequences in this specimen translate into the identical CDR3. The chain joins TRBV5-1 to TRBJ2-7; 11 nucleotides line up with TRBD2. The germline gives CDR1 SGHRS, CDR2 YFSETQ. V trimming: 4 bases; J trimming: 2 bases; junction bases outside the gene matches: 2. CDR3 size: 14 residues. CDR3 nucleotide sequence: TGCGCCAGCAGCCTAGCGGGAGGTCCCTACGAGCAGTACTTC. Its protein product is CASSLAGGPYEQYF.

The rearrangement uses TRBV5-1 and TRBJ1-1; 7 positions match TRBD1. Per germline, CDR1 SGHRS and CDR2 YFSETQ. The CDR3 has 16 amino acids. V was clipped by 10 bases and J by 11 bases; unmatched bases: 26. The CDR3 coding sequence is TGCGCCTTTTGGGAACCGGGACAGAGGGACGCAGAGTGGGCTTTCTTT. Translated, it gives CAFWEPGQRDAEWAFF.

This clone was detected a few times. V is TRBV30 and J is TRBJ2-1, with a weak D call TRBD1 (5 bases). The germline V and J ends were trimmed by 3 bases and 5 bases, with 11 bases remaining between them. CDR3 length: 13 residues. Per the germline V gene, CDR1 is GTSNPN and CDR2 is SVGIG (reference sequence). The CDR3 coding sequence is TGTGCCTGGAGGCGGCAGGGTGACAATGAGCAGTTCTTC. Translated, it gives CAWRRQGDNEQFF.

The chain carries TRBV10-3 and TRBJ2-2; 9 bases match TRBD2. The CDR3 runs 16 residues. V was pared by 1 base and J by 5 bases, with 5 bases of the junction left unmatched. The germline V gene encodes CDR1 ENHRY and CDR2 SYGVKD. The CDR3 DNA sequence: TGTGCCATCAGTGAGTTGGCCAGCGGGAGGACCGGGGAGCTGTTTTTT. It translates to CAISELASGRTGELFF.

This chain links TRBV28 with TRBJ2-5; 7 bases agree with TRBD2. In germline, CDR1 is MDHEN, CDR2 SYDVKM. The ends lost 8 bases at V and 3 bases at J; junction bases unmatched: 6. The CDR3 spans 13 residues. The CDR3 reads CASGLGRKETQYF. DNA of the CDR3: TGTGCCAGCGGCCTCGGGAGGAAAGAGACCCAGTACTTC.

V and J are TRBV5-5 and TRBJ1-2; tentatively, D is TRBD1 (5 bases). From germline, CDR1 is SGHKS and CDR2 YYEKEE (reference sequence). CDR3 length equals 14 residues. Trimming removed 4 bases at V and 6 bases at J, with 16 bases between. CDR3 loop: CASSRRTGEDGYTF. The CDR3 DNA is TGTGCCAGCAGCCGCCGTACAGGAGAGGATGGCTACACCTTC.

This chain connects TRBV6-1 to TRBJ1-1; the D gene is possibly TRBD1 (6 bases). This CDR3 spans 14 amino acids. CDR1 MNHNS and CDR2 SASEGT come from the germline V gene. V dropped 3 bases and J dropped 3 bases, with 11 bases sitting between them. The CDR3: CASSDRGKDTEAFF. The CDR3 DNA reads TGTGCCAGCAGTGACAGGGGAAAGGACACTGAAGCTTTCTTT.

A word on this clone: Other DNA sequences in the same sample also yield this CDR3. V is TRBV13 and J is TRBJ2-1; TRBD1 agrees at 8 bases. With V trimmed by 3 bases and J by 6 bases, 7 bases remained unmatched. Per the germline V gene, CDR1 is PRHDT and CDR2 is FYEKMQ (reference sequence). There are 15 residues in the CDR3. This chain's CDR3 is CASSLTGDRLNEQFF. CDR3 nucleotide sequence: TGTGCCAGCAGCTTGACAGGGGATAGGCTCAATGAGCAGTTCTTC.

This chain uses TRBV5-1 with TRBJ2-7, with a tentative D call TRBD2 (5 bases). The CDR3 contains 17 residues. Germline V CDR1 and CDR2: SGHRS, YFSETQ. V dropped 0 bases and J dropped 0 bases, with 16 bases sitting between them. CDR3 sequence reads: CASSLGLGDGPSYEQYF. CDR3 nucleotide sequence: TGCGCCAGCAGCTTGGGGTTGGGAGACGGACCCTCCTACGAGCAGTACTTC.

The chain has TRBV2 and TRBJ1-4, with 7 nucleotides matching TRBD1. The V and J ends lost 4 bases and 8 bases, in that order; junction bases with no gene match: 10. Germline CDR1 is SNHLY and CDR2 is FYNNEI. The CDR3 runs 15 residues. CDR3 sequence: CASSVERGRNEKLFF. The CDR3, as DNA: TGTGCCAGCAGTGTGGAAAGGGGGCGGAACGAAAAACTGTTTTTT.

The DNA of the CDR3 is TGTGCCAGCACCGAGGAGGCAGGAGGGAACTATGGCTACACCTTC. It translates to CASTEEAGGNYGYTF. The chain combines TRBV28 with TRBJ1-2; D unclear. V was shortened by 7 bases and J by 2 bases, with 17 bases between the two germline ends. The germline V gene has CDR1 MDHEN and CDR2 SYDVKM. This CDR3 region has 15 residues.

CDR3 in amino acids: CSVEAGTGLGYTF. CDR3 coding DNA: TGCAGCGTTGAGGCAGGCACAGGGCTTGGCTACACCTTC. The rearrangement joins TRBV29-1 to TRBJ1-2; D perhaps matches TRBD1 (6 bases). The CDR3 runs 13 residues. With 3 bases removed from V and 7 bases from J, the gap between germline ends came to 15 bases. Germline-derived CDR1 and CDR2 are SQVTM and ANQGSEA.

The J gene is TRBJ2-3, the V gene TRBV9; weak D call: TRBD1 (6 bases). Trimming stripped 3 bases from V and 9 bases from J, with 14 bases between. Germline V gives CDR1 SGDLS, CDR2 YYNGEE. The CDR3 consists of 13 residues. The CDR3 loop is CASSGGGSVTQYF. The DNA for the CDR3 is TGTGCCAGCAGCGGAGGGGGTAGCGTAACGCAGTATTTT.

This sequence joins TRBV29-1 and TRBJ2-3; D gene unclear. This CDR3 has 12 amino acids. Trimming left V 0 bases short and J 1 base short, with 2 bases between. Germline loops: CDR1 SQVTM, CDR2 ANQGSEA. The CDR3 sequence: CSVEDGTDTQYF. The CDR3 DNA reads TGCAGCGTTGAAGACGGCACAGATACGCAGTATTTT.

The chain couples TRBV18 to TRBJ1-1; D is uncertain. This CDR3 contains 14 residues. Per the germline V gene, CDR1 is KGHSH and CDR2 is LQKENI. V gave up 2 bases and J gave up 0 bases, with 7 bases separating them. CDR3 DNA sequence: TGTGCCAGCTCACCAGAACAATTGAACACTGAAGCTTTCTTT. Translated: CASSPEQLNTEAFF.

V is TRBV4-2 and J is TRBJ2-5, with D tentatively TRBD2 (6 bases). The germline CDR1 and CDR2 sequences are LGHNA and YNFKEQ. This CDR3 spans 16 amino acids. V was shortened by 4 bases and J by 3 bases, with 18 bases between the two germline ends. The CDR3 bases are TGTGCCAGCAGCCCCCGTGGGGCGGGGATAGAAGAGACCCAGTACTTC. Translation gives CASSPRGAGIEETQYF.

The chain links TRBV7-2 to TRBJ2-3; 11 bases agree with TRBD2. The CDR3 covers 19 residues. Germline CDR1 SGHTA, CDR2 FQGNSA. The J segment lost 0 bases and the V segment lost 1 base, leaving 9 bases of the junction unmatched. The CDR3 nucleotides read TGTGCCAGCAGCTTAGTTACTAGCGGGGGTTCAAAAAGCACAGATACGCAGTATTTT. Translated: CASSLVTSGGSKSTDTQYF.

The rearrangement joins TRBV10-3 to TRBJ2-3, with D possibly TRBD1 on 5 matching bases. Trimming stripped 3 bases from V and 4 bases from J, with 14 bases between. CDR3 length equals 15 residues. CDR1 is ENHRY and CDR2 is SYGVKD in the germline V gene. The CDR3, as DNA: TGTGCCATCAGTGATGTAGGGGTTGGGGCAGATACGCAGTATTTT. Translating it yields CAISDVGVGADTQYF.

The rearrangement joins TRBV5-1 to TRBJ2-1; D remains unclear. Germline lookup yields CDR1 SGHRS and CDR2 YFSETQ. The CDR3 has 13 residues. Trimming shortened V by 4 bases and J by 6 bases, and 11 bases separated the two germline ends. The CDR3 sequence is CASSADLTNEQFF. CDR3 sequence (DNA): TGCGCCAGCAGCGCTGACTTGACCAATGAGCAGTTCTTC.

V gene TRBV2 combines with J gene TRBJ2-5; TRBD1 matches at 8 bases. The J call may be faulty, since TRBJ2-7 better matches the DNA end. The CDR3 covers 14 residues. Germline assignment: CDR1 SNHLY and CDR2 FYNNEI. CDR3 coding DNA: TGTGCCAGCACGGGACAGGAGAGCTCCTACGAGCAGTACTTC. Protein sequence: CASTGQESSYEQYF.

In DNA, the CDR3 is TGTGCCACCTCCGGGACAGGGGGCGATGAGCAGTTCTTC. This gives the protein CATSGTGGDEQFF. The rearrangement uses TRBV27 and TRBJ2-1; the match to TRBD1 covers 12 bases. V dropped 10 bases and J dropped 8; count of bases not matched to a gene: 6. The germline V gene has CDR1 MNHEY and CDR2 SMNVEV (reference sequence). The CDR3 sequence is 13 residues long.